These 10 T cell receptor beta chains share one sample of origin, sequenced in a study of control samples from healthy donors and cancer patients. Data came from immunoSEQ multiplex PCR; TCRdb stores just in-frame clones and leaves some out. The sample carries around 120,000 clones, 90% to 95% recorded once. Specimen: PBMCs. Receptors were obtained from a man between 45 and 60 years old with head and neck cancer.

The chain combines TRBV9 with TRBJ2-6; TRBD1 is a possible D gene (6 bases). V was pared by 4 bases and J by 4 bases, with 12 bases between. Germline loops: CDR1 SGDLS, CDR2 YYNGEE. CDR3 length: 15 residues. The CDR3 sequence is CASSPGESGANVLTF. CDR3 coding DNA: TGTGCCAGCAGCCCAGGGGAATCCGGGGCCAACGTCCTGACTTTC.

The genes are TRBV18 and TRBJ2-1, with a possible D match to TRBD2 (5 bases). The V end was cut by 2 bases, the J end by 0 bases, with 5 bases between. Germline-derived CDR1 and CDR2 are KGHSH and LQKENI. This CDR3 is 14 amino acids long. CDR3 in DNA: TGTGCCAGCTCACCAGGGAGCTCCTACAATGAGCAGTTCTTC. This encodes CASSPGSSYNEQFF.

The CDR3 region is CASRGSWGGYTF. The CDR3 DNA reads as TGTGCCAGCCGTGGGTCGTGGGGAGGCTACACCTTC. The chain uses TRBV12-3 or TRBV12-4 and TRBJ1-2; the D is unclear. Trimming took 8 bases from V and 8 from J, leaving 15 bases between them. The length of the CDR3 is 12 residues.

The chain is built from TRBV5-8 and TRBJ2-3; weak D call: TRBD2 (5 bases). Germline CDR1 SGHTS, CDR2 YDEGEE. Deletions cut 2 bases from V and 3 bases from J, with 13 bases between. The CDR3 contains 15 residues. This CDR3 is CASSFDWPGTDTQYF. For the CDR3, the DNA is TGTGCCAGCAGCTTTGACTGGCCGGGAACAGATACGCAGTATTTT.

This clone was seen more than once but under ten times. The chain uses TRBV19 and TRBJ1-2, with TRBD1 as a possible D gene (6 bases). The CDR3 has 14 amino acids. V was pared by 5 bases and J by 0 bases, with 10 bases between. Germline lookup yields CDR1 LNHDA and CDR2 SQIVND (reference sequence). The CDR3 region has the DNA TGTGCCAGTAGTCCGACAGGTTCTAACTATGGCTACACCTTC. Translation: CASSPTGSNYGYTF.

This chain links TRBV19 with TRBJ1-2; 7 positions agree with TRBD1. Trimming cost V 6 bases and J 7 bases; bases outside gene matches: 5. Germline assignment: CDR1 LNHDA and CDR2 SQIVND (reference sequence). The CDR3 has 12 residues. The CDR3, as DNA: TGTGCCAGTAGCCCCCAGGGGGTTGGCTACACCTTC. Protein product: CASSPQGVGYTF.

This chain connects TRBV12-3 or TRBV12-4 to TRBJ1-2; 7 bases map to TRBD1. There are 13 residues in the CDR3. V lost 5 bases and J lost 6; bases outside the gene matches: 6. For the CDR3, the DNA is TGTGCCAGCAGTGTGACAGGGCTCCATGGCTACACCTTC. Translation: CASSVTGLHGYTF.

The chain has TRBV29-1 and TRBJ1-5; possible D gene TRBD1, 5 bases. Deletions cut 6 bases from V and 6 bases from J, with 15 bases between. Germline CDR1 is SQVTM and CDR2 is ANQGSEA. The CDR3 is 13 amino acids. CDR3 sequence: CSVRTGGGQPQHF. DNA of the CDR3: TGCAGCGTGAGGACCGGTGGGGGTCAGCCCCAGCATTTT.

The chain has TRBV4-2 and TRBJ2-5, with D maybe TRBD1 (6 bases). This CDR3 has 14 residues. With 3 bases removed from V and 5 bases from J, the gap between germline ends came to 13 bases. The germline V gene encodes CDR1 LGHNA and CDR2 YNFKEQ. For the CDR3, the DNA is TGTGCCAGCAGCCATGGACAGTTTACGGAGACCCAGTACTTC. Protein sequence: CASSHGQFTETQYF.

The J gene is TRBJ1-6, the V gene TRBV2; 8 bases fit TRBD1. The V segment lost 6 bases and the J segment 14 bases; nucleotides outside the gene matches: 12. Germline V gene sequence: CDR1 SNHLY, CDR2 FYNNEI. The CDR3 totals 14 residues. The CDR3 DNA sequence: TGTGCCAGCAGGCTACAGGGGGGTCCTTTCGCCCTCCACTTT. Translation: CASRLQGGPFALHF.